The rows below give T cell receptor beta chains drawn from one sample of a study of T cell repertoires in cytomegalovirus infection. From the reads, TCRdb called clonotypes with MiXCR, one entry per CDR3 protein. The sample shows about 310,000 distinct CDR3 sequences, 15% to 20% of them seen only once. Source material: PBMCs. The origin of the receptors is a human donor in good health (CMV status not recorded). Some clones in this sample may be carry-over from other donors' samples. The CDR3 runs from the conserved cysteine through the conserved F or W. A D gene is named only where the DNA matches it firmly. The size of a clone is reported for some rows only, either as once, few or many, or as a class for expanded clones.

TRBV6-5	-	TRBJ1-6	-	CASSYSRKMGYSPLHF	TGTGCCAGCAGTTACTCGAGAAAGATGGGCTATTCACCCCTCCACTTT
TRBV20-1	-	TRBJ2-5	TRBD1	CSAKGGEETQYF	TGCAGTGCTAAAGGGGGCGAGGAGACCCAGTACTTC
TRBV5-4	-	TRBJ2-7	TRBD1	CASSLPSGDRGYEQYF	TGTGCCAGCAGCTTGCCCTCAGGGGACAGGGGCTACGAGCAGTACTTC
TRBV7-8	few	TRBJ1-2	TRBD1	CASSLGTGFGYTF	TGTGCCAGCAGCTTAGGGACAGGGTTTGGCTACACCTTC
TRBV24-1	few	TRBJ2-3	-	CATAGGRGRGATDTQYF	TGTGCCACCGCCGGAGGGCGGGGGCGAGGTGCCACAGATACGCAGTATTTT
TRBV6-6	-	TRBJ1-5	-	CASSPQGFSNQPQHF	TGTGCCAGCAGTCCCCAGGGCTTTAGCAATCAGCCCCAGCATTTT
TRBV7-9	-	TRBJ2-2	TRBD1	CASSPTGLYTGELFF	TGTGCCAGCAGCCCGACAGGGCTTTACACCGGGGAGCTGTTTTTT
TRBV6-5	few	TRBJ2-6	-	CASSTGTLSPLTF	TGTGCCAGCAGTACGGGGACCCTCTCCCCTCTGACTTTC
TRBV7-2	many	TRBJ2-7	TRBD1	CASSYGQGERYEQYF	TGTGCCAGCAGCTATGGACAGGGGGAAAGGTACGAGCAGTACTTC
TRBV18	-	TRBJ1-1	-	CASSPPWGPMNTEAFF	TGTGCCAGCTCACCACCGTGGGGGCCCATGAACACTGAAGCTTTCTTT
TRBV28	few	TRBJ1-2	TRBD1	CASSSGQGADGYTF	TGTGCCAGCAGTTCGGGACAGGGGGCCGATGGCTACACCTTC
TRBV20-1	once	TRBJ2-1	TRBD2	CSAREGLAGGRGNEQFF	TGCAGTGCTAGAGAGGGACTAGCGGGGGGCCGGGGCAATGAGCAGTTCTTC
TRBV28	-	TRBJ1-2	-	CASSLLPQPQGGDTF	TGTGCCAGCAGTTTGCTTCCTCAGCCACAGGGAGGCGACACCTTC
TRBV2	-	TRBJ1-5	-	CASRTDGRNQPQHF	TGTGCCAGCAGGACCGACGGCCGCAATCAGCCCCAGCATTTT
TRBV28	once	TRBJ1-5	TRBD1	CASNTGGTGQPQHF	TGTGCCAGCAACACAGGGGGGACAGGGCAGCCCCAGCATTTT
TRBV20-1	few	TRBJ1-5	-	CSASPRGQSSNQPQHF	TGCAGTGCTTCACCTCGCGGACAATCGAGCAATCAGCCCCAGCATTTT
TRBV19	-	TRBJ2-3	-	CASSIGNTDTQYF	TGTGCCAGTAGTATAGGGAACACAGATACGCAGTATTTT
TRBV24-1	-	TRBJ2-3	-	CATKPENRDNEMTDTQYF	TGTGCCACCAAACCTGAAAACCGGGACAACGAAATGACAGATACGCAGTATTTT
TRBV27	many	TRBJ2-7	-	CASSFRRGSLSYEQYF	TGTGCCAGCAGTTTTCGTAGAGGGTCCCTCTCCTACGAGCAGTACTTC
TRBV20-1	-	TRBJ2-1	-	CSARDQGRGYNEQFF	TGCAGTGCTAGAGATCAGGGGAGGGGATACAATGAGCAGTTCTTC
TRBV7-8	-	TRBJ1-6	-	CASSLVYVAGRENNSPLHF	TGTGCCAGCAGCTTAGTCTATGTGGCCGGCAGGGAAAATAATTCACCCCTCCACTTT
TRBV7-7	many	TRBJ2-1	TRBD1	CASSSPGQGVNEQFF	TGTGCTAGCAGCTCACCGGGACAGGGGGTTAATGAGCAGTTCTTC
TRBV20-1	once	TRBJ2-7	TRBD2	CSARPLAGGHSYEQYF	TGCAGTGCTAGACCACTAGCGGGGGGACACTCCTACGAGCAGTACTTC
TRBV11-1	-	TRBJ2-1	-	CASSFDTTFYNEQFF	TGTGCCAGCAGCTTCGACACGACGTTCTACAATGAGCAGTTCTTC
TRBV12-5	many	TRBJ1-5	TRBD1	CASWDDRDGNQPQHF	TGTGCTAGTTGGGACGACAGGGACGGCAATCAGCCCCAGCATTTT
TRBV4-3	-	TRBJ2-1	-	CASSQEPPGRSTYNEQFF	TGCGCCAGCAGCCAAGAACCCCCTGGGCGGTCGACCTACAATGAGCAGTTCTTC
TRBV10-3	-	TRBJ2-7	-	CAIGREGFSGEQYF	TGTGCCATCGGTCGGGAAGGGTTCTCGGGGGAGCAGTACTTC
TRBV7-2	many	TRBJ1-2	TRBD1	CASSSGTGDSYGYTF	TGTGCCAGCAGCTCCGGGACAGGCGATTCATATGGCTACACCTTC
TRBV6-2/TRBV6-3	many	TRBJ2-1	TRBD2	CASRLAGGREQFF	TGTGCCAGCAGACTAGCGGGGGGGCGTGAGCAGTTCTTC
TRBV20-1	once	TRBJ1-5	-	CSARDRDTHQPQHF	TGCAGTGCTAGGGACCGGGACACCCATCAGCCCCAGCATTTT
TRBV2	-	TRBJ1-1	-	CASSELDTNTEAFF	TGTGCCAGCAGTGAACTAGACACGAACACTGAAGCTTTCTTT
TRBV5-8	-	TRBJ2-3	TRBD2	CASSPFGGSGGADTQYF	TGTGCCAGCAGCCCCTTCGGAGGTAGCGGGGGAGCAGATACGCAGTATTTT